A selection of T cell receptor beta chains follows, all from one sample in a study of blood T cell repertoires in COVID-19. Libraries were prepared by immunoSEQ multiplex PCR; TCRdb keeps only in-frame clonotypes and omits some of them. The sample lists roughly 200,000 clones, 84% occurring once. The material sequenced was peripheral blood. All receptors derive from a woman of 80 years or more with active or convalescent COVID-19. CDR3s include the opening cysteine and the closing phenylalanine or tryptophan. Fields, in order: CDR3 length, J gene, D gene, V gene, clone size, CDR3 DNA, CDR3 protein. A D gene is named only where the DNA matches it firmly. Size is stated for part of the rows, as once, few or many counts, or as a class when the clone is expanded.

14	TRBJ1-1	TRBD1	TRBV29-1	-	TGCAGCGTTAAACCGGGACAGGGTAACACTGAAGCTTTCTTT	CSVKPGQGNTEAFF
16	TRBJ2-7	-	TRBV7-2	once	TGTGCCAGCAGCTTCCCGAGCGGAACGGGCTCCTACGAGCAGTACTTC	CASSFPSGTGSYEQYF
11	TRBJ2-3	-	TRBV29-1	-	TGCAGCGTTGAACGGGAATACACGCAGTATTTT	CSVEREYTQYF
13	TRBJ2-5	-	TRBV7-9	once	TGTGCCAGCAGCTTTGGCCCCCAAGAGACCCAGTACTTC	CASSFGPQETQYF
11	TRBJ2-7	-	TRBV6-2/TRBV6-3	-	TGTGCCAGCAGTACCTACAGCCAACAGTACTTC	CASSTYSQQYF
16	TRBJ1-1	TRBD1	TRBV11-3	-	TGTGCCAGCAGCTTAAGACAGGGGGCAAGAAGCACTGAAGCTTTCTTT	CASSLRQGARSTEAFF
13	TRBJ2-3	TRBD1	TRBV29-1	-	TGCAGCGTATCCGGGACAGGGGCAGATACGCAGTATTTT	CSVSGTGADTQYF
17	TRBJ1-3	-	TRBV19	few	TGTGCCAGTAGCCCGACAGGCCCTCGCTATTCTGGAAACACCATATATTTT	CASSPTGPRYSGNTIYF
13	TRBJ1-1	-	TRBV6-2/TRBV6-3	-	TGTGCCAGCAGTTACGGAGGGTATACTGAAGCTTTCTTT	CASSYGGYTEAFF
14	TRBJ2-1	-	TRBV7-9	-	TGTGCCAGCAGCTTCACCTCTCTAGTGCCTGAGCAGTTCTTC	CASSFTSLVPEQFF
19	TRBJ2-3	TRBD2	TRBV5-1	-	TGCGCCAGCAGCTTGGGGCTAGCGGGCCTCCGCCTGAGCACAGATACGCAGTATTTT	CASSLGLAGLRLSTDTQYF
13	TRBJ1-1	TRBD1	TRBV7-3	-	TGTGCCAGCAGCTTAAGGCAGGGGGCTGAAGCTTTCTTT	CASSLRQGAEAFF
15	TRBJ1-3	-	TRBV30	-	TGTGCCTGGACCACACCCCAGGTCTCTGGAAACACCATATATTTT	CAWTTPQVSGNTIYF
16	TRBJ2-1	TRBD2	TRBV14	-	TGTGCCAGCAGCCTCTATAGCGGGGCTGTTGACAATGAGCAGTTCTTC	CASSLYSGAVDNEQFF
16	TRBJ1-2	TRBD1	TRBV28	few	TGTGCCAGCAGTTTCCCCGCGGGACAGGGGGACTATGGCTACACCTTC	CASSFPAGQGDYGYTF
15	TRBJ1-5	-	TRBV7-2	-	TGTGCCAGCAGCTTATGGCAGGGGTGGGATCAGCCCCAGCATTTT	CASSLWQGWDQPQHF
12	TRBJ2-3	-	TRBV7-3	-	TGTGCCAGCAGCTTTAGCGGCTATACGCAGTATTTT	CASSFSGYTQYF
14	TRBJ1-3	-	TRBV7-9	-	TGTGCCAGCAGCGCCAGTAATTCTGGAAACACCATATATTTT	CASSASNSGNTIYF
16	TRBJ1-5	TRBD1	TRBV5-8	-	TGTGCCAGCGCCCTAGTATATGGGACAGGGAGTCAGCCCCAGCATTTT	CASALVYGTGSQPQHF
18	TRBJ2-7	-	TRBV27	-	TGTGCCAGCAGCCCACCTGGGGCGGACCGCCACCCCTCCTACGAGCAGTACTTC	CASSPPGADRHPSYEQYF
16	TRBJ1-5	TRBD1	TRBV19	-	TGTGCCAGTTCGACCGACAGGGGACCTAACAATCAGCCCCAGCATTTT	CASSTDRGPNNQPQHF
15	TRBJ2-7	-	TRBV5-1	-	TGCGCCAGCAGTACGAATCTGGGGGGCTCCTACGAGCAGTACTTC	CASSTNLGGSYEQYF
14	TRBJ1-5	-	TRBV2	few	TGTGCCAGCAGTTTTCCGGGATCCAATCAGCCCCAGCATTTT	CASSFPGSNQPQHF
18	TRBJ2-3	TRBD2	TRBV3-1/TRBV3-2	-	TGTGCCAGCAGCGGTCAAGGTTGGACTAGCGGGAGCACAGATACGCAGTATTTT	CASSGQGWTSGSTDTQYF
15	TRBJ1-1	TRBD1	TRBV7-2	-	TGTGCCAGCAGCTTAGTGGGACAGGGTTTCAGTGAAGCTTTCTTT	CASSLVGQGFSEAFF
17	TRBJ2-1	TRBD2	TRBV6-2/TRBV6-3	-	TGTGCCAGCAGCCGCCTCCCCCGAGGGCTAGCGGGCAAGGAGCAGTTCTTC	CASSRLPRGLAGKEQFF
17	TRBJ2-5	TRBD2	TRBV5-1	-	TGCGCCAGCAGCTTGGCCCCAGCGGGGGGCTCACAAGAGACCCAGTACTTC	CASSLAPAGGSQETQYF
14	TRBJ1-2	TRBD1	TRBV24-1	-	TGTGCCACCAGTGACAGGACAGGGTTCGATGGCTACACCTTC	CATSDRTGFDGYTF
12	TRBJ2-5	-	TRBV29-1	-	TGCAGCGTTTTCGCGATGGAAGAGACCCAGTACTTC	CSVFAMEETQYF
16	TRBJ1-4	-	TRBV11-2	-	TGTGCCAGCAGCTTATATGGCGGCGGTACTAATGAAAAACTGTTTTTT	CASSLYGGGTNEKLFF
15	TRBJ2-3	TRBD1	TRBV2	-	TGTGCCAGCAGTGAAGAGCGACAGGGGGCAGATACGCAGTATTTT	CASSEERQGADTQYF